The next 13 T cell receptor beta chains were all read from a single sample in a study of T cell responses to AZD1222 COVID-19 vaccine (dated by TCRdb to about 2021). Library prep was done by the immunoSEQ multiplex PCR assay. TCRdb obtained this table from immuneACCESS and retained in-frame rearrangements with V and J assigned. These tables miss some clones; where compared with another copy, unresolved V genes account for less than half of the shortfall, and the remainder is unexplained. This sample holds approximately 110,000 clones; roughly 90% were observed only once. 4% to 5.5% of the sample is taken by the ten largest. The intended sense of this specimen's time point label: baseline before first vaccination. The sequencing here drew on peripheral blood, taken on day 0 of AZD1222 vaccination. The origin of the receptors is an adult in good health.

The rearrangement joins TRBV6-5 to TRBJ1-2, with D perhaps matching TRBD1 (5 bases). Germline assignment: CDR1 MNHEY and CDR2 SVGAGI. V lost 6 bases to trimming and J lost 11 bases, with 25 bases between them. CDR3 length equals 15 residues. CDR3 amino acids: CASSPATYGGDGYTF. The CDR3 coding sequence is TGTGCCAGCAGCCCGGCGACCTACGGAGGGGACGGATACACCTTC.

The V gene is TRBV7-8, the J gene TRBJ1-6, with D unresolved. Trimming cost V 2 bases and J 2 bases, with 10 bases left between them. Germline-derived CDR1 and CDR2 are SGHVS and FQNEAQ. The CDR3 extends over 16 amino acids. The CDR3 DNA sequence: TGTGCCAGCAGCTTAAAACCGAACGCCTATAATTCACCCCTCCACTTT. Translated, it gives CASSLKPNAYNSPLHF.

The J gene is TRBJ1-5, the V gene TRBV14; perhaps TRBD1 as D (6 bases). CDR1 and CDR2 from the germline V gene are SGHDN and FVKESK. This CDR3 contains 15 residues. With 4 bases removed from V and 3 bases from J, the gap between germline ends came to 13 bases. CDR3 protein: CASSPTGSPNQPQHF. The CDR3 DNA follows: TGTGCCAGCAGCCCAACAGGGTCTCCCAATCAGCCCCAGCATTTT.

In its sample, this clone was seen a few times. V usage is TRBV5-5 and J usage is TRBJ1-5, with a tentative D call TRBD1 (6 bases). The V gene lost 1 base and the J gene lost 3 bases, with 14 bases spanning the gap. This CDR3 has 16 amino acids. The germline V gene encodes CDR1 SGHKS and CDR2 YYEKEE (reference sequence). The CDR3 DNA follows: TGTGCCAGCAGCTTGAAGCAGGGGTTGTACAATCAGCCCCAGCATTTT. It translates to CASSLKQGLYNQPQHF.

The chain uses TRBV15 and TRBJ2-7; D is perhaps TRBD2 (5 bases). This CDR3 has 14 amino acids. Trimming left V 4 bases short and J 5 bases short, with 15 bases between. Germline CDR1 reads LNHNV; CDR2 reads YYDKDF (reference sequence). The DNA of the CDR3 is TGTGCCACCAGCAAAGGAGGCGCGGCCGACGAGCAGTACTTC. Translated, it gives CATSKGGAADEQYF.

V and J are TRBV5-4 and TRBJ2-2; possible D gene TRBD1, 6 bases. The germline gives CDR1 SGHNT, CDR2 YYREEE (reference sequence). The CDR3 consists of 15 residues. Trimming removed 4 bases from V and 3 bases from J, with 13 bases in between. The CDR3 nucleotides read TGTGCCAGCAGCCTGAATCAGGGGTACACCGGGGAGCTGTTTTTT. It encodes CASSLNQGYTGELFF.

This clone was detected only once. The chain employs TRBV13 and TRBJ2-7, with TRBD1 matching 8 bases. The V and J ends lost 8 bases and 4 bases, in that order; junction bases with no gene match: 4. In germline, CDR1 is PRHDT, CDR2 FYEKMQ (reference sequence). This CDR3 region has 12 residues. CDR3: CASGTGGYEQYF. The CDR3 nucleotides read TGTGCCAGCGGAACAGGGGGTTACGAGCAGTACTTC.

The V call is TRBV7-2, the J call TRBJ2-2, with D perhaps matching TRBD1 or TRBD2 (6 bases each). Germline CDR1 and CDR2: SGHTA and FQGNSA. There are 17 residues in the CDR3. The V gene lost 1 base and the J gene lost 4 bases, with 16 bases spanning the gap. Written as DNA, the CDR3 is TGTGCCAGCAGCTTAGAGGGGGGACTGGCTAGCACCGGGGAGCTGTTTTTT. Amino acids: CASSLEGGLASTGELFF.

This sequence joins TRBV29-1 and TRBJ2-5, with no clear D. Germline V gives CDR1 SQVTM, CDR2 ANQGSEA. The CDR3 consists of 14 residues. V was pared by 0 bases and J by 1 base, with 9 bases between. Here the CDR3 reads CSVEDSRPQETQYF. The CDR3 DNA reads TGCAGCGTTGAAGATAGTCGGCCCCAAGAGACCCAGTACTTC.

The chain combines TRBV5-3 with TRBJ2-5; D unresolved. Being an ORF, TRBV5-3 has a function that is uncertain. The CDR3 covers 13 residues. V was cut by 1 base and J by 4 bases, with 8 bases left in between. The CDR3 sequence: CARSLRVGETQYF. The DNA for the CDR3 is TGTGCCAGAAGCTTGAGGGTAGGAGAGACCCAGTACTTC.

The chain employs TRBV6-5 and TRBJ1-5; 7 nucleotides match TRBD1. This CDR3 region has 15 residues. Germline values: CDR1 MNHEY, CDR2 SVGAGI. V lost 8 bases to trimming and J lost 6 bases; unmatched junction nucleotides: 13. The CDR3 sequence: CASRKQGQGGQPQHF. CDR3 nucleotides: TGTGCCAGCCGGAAACAGGGGCAAGGGGGTCAGCCCCAGCATTTT.

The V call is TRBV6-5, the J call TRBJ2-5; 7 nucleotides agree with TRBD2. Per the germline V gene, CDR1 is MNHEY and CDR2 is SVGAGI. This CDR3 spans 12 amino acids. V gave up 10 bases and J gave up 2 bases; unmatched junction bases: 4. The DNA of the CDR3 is TGTGCCATCCCGGGACTACAAGAGACCCAGTACTTC. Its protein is CAIPGLQETQYF.

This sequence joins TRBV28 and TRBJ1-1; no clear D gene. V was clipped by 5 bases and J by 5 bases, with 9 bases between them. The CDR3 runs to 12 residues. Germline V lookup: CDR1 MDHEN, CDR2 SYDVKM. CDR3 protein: CASSLLVTEAFF. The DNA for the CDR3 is TGTGCCAGCAGTCTACTCGTAACTGAAGCTTTCTTT.